Presented here are 32 T cell receptor beta chains from one specimen sequenced in a study of T-cell memory formation after mild COVID-19. MiXCR was run by TCRdb on the 5' RACE reads, yielding one entry per CDR3 protein. The table includes roughly 600,000 distinct CDR3 sequences, 15% to 20% detected once. Sequenced sample: PBMCs or a T cell subset sorted from them (not recorded which). The receptor set was obtained from an adult woman who had mild COVID-19 (a few samples of this study predate the infection). Cell type and time point are not known.

The chain combines TRBV11-2 with TRBJ1-5, with D possibly TRBD1 on 6 matching bases. The V and J ends lost 5 bases and 5 bases respectively, with 13 bases between them. From germline, CDR1 is SGHAT and CDR2 FQNNGV. The CDR3 is 14 amino acids. The CDR3 nucleotides read TGTGCCAGCAGCCCCCTGGACAGTGATCAGCCCCAGCATTTT. It encodes CASSPLDSDQPQHF.

This clonotype has just a few counts. This rearrangement joins TRBV6-6 to TRBJ2-1; D tentatively reads TRBD1 or TRBD2 (6 bases each). Trimming left V 10 bases short and J 0 bases short, with 13 bases between. CDR1 is MNHNY and CDR2 is SVGAGI in the germline V gene (reference sequence). The CDR3 is 14 residues long. The CDR3 nucleotides are TGTGCCACCTATCGGGGGCCCTCCTACAATGAGCAGTTCTTC. Protein sequence: CATYRGPSYNEQFF.

This clonotype was seen a handful of times. V is TRBV24-1 and J is TRBJ2-5, with unresolved D. The V gene lost 9 bases and the J gene lost 9 bases, with 16 bases spanning the gap. The CDR3 length is 12 residues. Per germline, CDR1 KGHDR and CDR2 SFDVKD. CDR3 sequence reads: CATAATRSAQYF. CDR3 DNA sequence: TGTGCCACCGCGGCGACAAGGTCGGCCCAGTACTTC.

This clonotype was seen only a few times. The chain has TRBV29-1 and TRBJ1-2; D is uncertain. Looked up from germline, CDR1 is SQVTM and CDR2 is ANQGSEA. This CDR3 region has 12 residues. V was cut by 2 bases and J by 5 bases, with 9 bases left in between. The CDR3 coding sequence is TGCAGCGTTGAATCGGGGAGGTATGGCTACACCTTC. It yields the protein CSVESGRYGYTF.

This clonotype appeared many times. The chain uses TRBV7-9 and TRBJ2-1; no reliable D call. Trimming cost V 1 base and J 5 bases, with 6 bases left between them. Germline CDR1 reads SEHNR; CDR2 reads FQNEAQ (reference sequence). The CDR3 is made up of 13 amino acids. This CDR3 reads CASSLGQDNEQFF. For the CDR3, the DNA is TGTGCCAGCAGCTTAGGGCAGGACAATGAGCAGTTCTTC.

The rearrangement joins TRBV7-9 to TRBJ2-1; D not certain. Trimming shortened V by 11 bases and J by 9 bases, and 8 bases separated the two germline ends. The CDR3 totals 9 residues. Germline CDR1 is SEHNR and CDR2 is FQNEAQ (reference sequence). CDR3 protein: CALRPEQFF. The CDR3 nucleotides read TGTGCCCTAAGACCTGAGCAGTTCTTC.

V usage is TRBV6-5 and J usage is TRBJ2-6; no definite D call. CDR1 and CDR2 (germline): MNHEY, SVGAGI. The V end was cut by 6 bases, the J end by 0 bases, with 12 bases between. This CDR3 region has 16 residues. CDR3 bases: TGTGCCAGCAGCTCACCGGGCTTCTCTGGGGCCAACGTCCTGACTTTC. Amino acids: CASSSPGFSGANVLTF.

The chain has TRBV10-3 and TRBJ2-3; D possibly uses TRBD1 or TRBD2 (5 bases each). Germline V CDR1 and CDR2: ENHRY, SYGVKD. The V gene lost 4 bases and the J gene lost 0 bases, with 14 bases spanning the gap. This CDR3 spans 16 amino acids. DNA of the CDR3: TGTGCCATCAGTGCAGGGAGCGTCGCTAGCACAGATACGCAGTATTTT. This gives the protein CAISAGSVASTDTQYF.

The rearrangement joins TRBV9 to TRBJ2-6, with D possibly TRBD2 on 5 matching bases. The CDR3 covers 17 residues. Trimming took off 3 bases at V and 2 bases at J, with 15 bases between the two ends. Germline CDR1 and CDR2: SGDLS and YYNGEE. The CDR3 loop reads CASSARGRGTGANVLTF. For the CDR3, the DNA is TGTGCCAGCAGCGCCCGGGGTCGAGGGACTGGGGCCAACGTCCTGACTTTC.

The sample holds a few counts of this clonotype. This rearrangement joins TRBV19 to TRBJ2-7; D remains ambiguous. This CDR3 contains 13 residues. CDR1 is LNHDA and CDR2 is SQIVND in the germline V gene (reference sequence). Trimming shortened V by 8 bases and J by 1 base, and 12 bases separated the two germline ends. CDR3 protein: CASSQTSSYEQYF. The CDR3, as DNA: TGTGCCAGTTCCCAGACATCGTCCTACGAGCAGTACTTC.

The chain combines TRBV5-1 with TRBJ2-5, with 8 bases fitting TRBD1. This CDR3 has 14 amino acids. The germline gives CDR1 SGHRS, CDR2 YFSETQ. The junction had 4 bases not matched to a gene; V was cut back by 5 bases and J by 1 base. The CDR3 region is CASRGTGPQETQYF. The CDR3 DNA sequence: TGCGCCAGCAGAGGGACAGGCCCCCAAGAGACCCAGTACTTC.

This clonotype was detected a few times. The V call is TRBV7-3, the J call TRBJ1-6; unclear D gene. Germline-derived CDR1 and CDR2 are SGHTA and FQGTGA. This CDR3 comprises 13 residues. V lost 5 bases, J lost 10 bases, and 12 bases lay in between. The CDR3 DNA follows: TGTGCCAGCAGCCACACCCCCAAGTCACCCCTCCACTTT. Amino acid sequence: CASSHTPKSPLHF. Looking up the rest from reference TRBV7-3 and TRBJ1-6 gives the full variable domain: GAGVSQTPSNKVTEKGKYVELRCDPISGHTALYWYRQSLGQGPEFLIYFQGTGAADDSGLPNDRFFAVRPEGSVSTLKIQRTERGDSAVYLCASSHTPKSPLHFGNGTRLTVT.

The sample holds a few counts of this clonotype. The chain recombines TRBV4-3 with TRBJ2-5, with D perhaps matching TRBD1 (7 bases). CDR1 and CDR2 (germline): LGHNA, YSLEER. The ends were cut back, 1 base at V and 7 bases at J, with 19 bases in the middle. This CDR3 comprises 16 residues. The CDR3 DNA reads TGCGCCAGCAGCCAAGTAGCTGGACAGGCAGCGGGGACCCAGTACTTC. Protein: CASSQVAGQAAGTQYF.

The sample holds many counts of this clonotype. The V and J genes are TRBV4-2 and TRBJ2-7, with a tentative D call TRBD2 (6 bases). Trimming removed 0 bases at V and 6 bases at J, with 12 bases between. Germline CDR1 is LGHNA and CDR2 is YNFKEQ. The CDR3 is made up of 14 amino acids. CDR3 protein: CASSQERDQLEQYF. In DNA form, the CDR3 reads TGTGCCAGCAGCCAAGAGCGGGACCAACTCGAGCAGTACTTC.

The chain employs TRBV19 and TRBJ2-1, with a tentative D call TRBD2 (6 bases). The germline V gene encodes CDR1 LNHDA and CDR2 SQIVND (reference sequence). Trimming pared 7 bases from V and 0 bases from J, leaving 13 bases between. This CDR3 is 15 amino acids long. The CDR3 here is CASTRGYSSYNEQFF. The CDR3 region has the DNA TGTGCCAGTACGCGGGGATACAGCTCCTACAATGAGCAGTTCTTC. The full variable domain, completed using reference TRBV19 and TRBJ2-1, is DGGITQSPKYLFRKEGQNVTLSCEQNLNHDAMYWYRQDPGQGLRLIYYSQIVNDFQKGDIAEGYSVSREKKESFPLTVTSAQKNPTAFYLCASTRGYSSYNEQFFGPGTRLTVL.

This clonotype was recorded a few times. This chain joins TRBV27 and TRBJ2-3; no firm D call. V lost 4 bases and J 0 bases, leaving 8 bases between the germline ends. This CDR3 spans 14 amino acids. Germline CDR1 and CDR2: MNHEY and SMNVEV (reference sequence). CDR3 protein: CASSWVPSTDTQYF. DNA of the CDR3: TGTGCCAGCAGTTGGGTACCTAGCACAGATACGCAGTATTTT.

This clonotype is a singleton in its sample. V usage is TRBV4-2 and J usage is TRBJ2-7; possibly TRBD1 for D (6 bases). V lost 0 bases, J lost 4 bases, and 13 bases lay in between. Germline V lookup: CDR1 LGHNA, CDR2 YNFKEQ. The CDR3 contains 15 residues. The CDR3, as DNA: TGTGCCAGCAGCCAAGAACAGGGTGAGGAATACGAGCAGTACTTC. It encodes CASSQEQGEEYEQYF.

The CDR3 DNA is TGTGCCAGCAGCCAGTCGACTAGCGGGTTGTACTTC. It encodes CASSQSTSGLYF. This rearrangement joins TRBV3-1 to TRBJ2-7; 10 positions agree with TRBD2. This CDR3 has 12 amino acids. The V gene end was trimmed by 3 bases and the J gene end by 12 bases; junction bases not matched to a gene: 5. Germline V CDR1 and CDR2: LGHDT, YNNKEL (reference sequence).

The CDR3 loop reads CSATAGAVYEQFF. Here the CDR3 DNA reads TGCAGTGCCACTGCGGGAGCAGTATATGAGCAGTTCTTC. The chain employs TRBV20-1 and TRBJ2-1; 7 bases map to TRBD2. After removal of 6 bases from V and 8 bases from J, the junction contained 10 bases not matched to a gene. The CDR3 sequence is 13 residues long. Germline V lookup: CDR1 DFQATT, CDR2 SNEGSKA (reference sequence).

The chain combines TRBV12-3 or TRBV12-4 with TRBJ1-4; 9 positions agree with TRBD1. The V segment lost 6 bases and the J segment 3 bases; nucleotides outside the gene matches: 5. The CDR3 contains 15 residues. This CDR3 is CASRSQGAANEKLFF. CDR3 nucleotides: TGTGCCAGCAGATCACAGGGGGCAGCTAATGAAAAACTGTTTTTT.

The chain joins TRBV24-1 to TRBJ2-2; 7 bases map to TRBD2. There are 12 residues in the CDR3. Germline V lookup: CDR1 KGHDR, CDR2 SFDVKD. Unmatched junction bases numbered 5, after V lost 10 bases and J lost 7 bases. For the CDR3, the DNA is TGTGCCACAGCGGGATCAAGCGGGGAGCTGTTTTTT. The encoded protein is CATAGSSGELFF.

Only a few counts were recorded for this clonotype. This rearrangement joins TRBV12-3 or TRBV12-4 to TRBJ2-2; D is possibly TRBD1 (7 bases). V was shortened by 11 bases and J by 0 bases, with 13 bases between the two germline ends. This CDR3 has 14 amino acids. CDR3 sequence: CAFGGTANTGELFF. The DNA of the CDR3 is TGTGCCTTTGGGGGGACAGCGAACACCGGGGAGCTGTTTTTT.

This clonotype was seen more than once but under ten times. The genes are TRBV7-2 and TRBJ2-3, with D unclear. V shed 6 bases and J shed 5 bases, with 12 bases lying between them. The length of the CDR3 is 13 residues. Germline V gene sequence: CDR1 SGHTA, CDR2 FQGNSA. This CDR3 reads CASRGFVVDTQYF. The CDR3 nucleotides are TGTGCCAGCAGGGGGTTCGTGGTAGATACGCAGTATTTT.

V is TRBV20-1 and J is TRBJ2-7, with D possibly TRBD1 on 5 matching bases. Germline V gene data show CDR1 as DFQATT and CDR2 as SNEGSKA (reference sequence). The CDR3 has 12 residues. Between the trimmed V and J ends, which lost 4 bases and 6 bases, there was a span of 13 bases. CDR3 loop: CSAKMGQGEQYF. The CDR3 DNA is TGCAGTGCTAAGATGGGGCAGGGCGAGCAGTACTTC.

The chain employs TRBV4-2 and TRBJ1-2, with 8 bases identical to TRBD1. J was trimmed by 1 base and V by 5 bases; bases with no gene match: 6. Per the germline V gene, CDR1 is LGHNA and CDR2 is YNFKEQ. The CDR3 has 15 residues. In nucleotides, the CDR3 is TGTGCCAGCAGCGGACAGGGTTTTTTTAACTATGGCTACACCTTC. Encoded protein: CASSGQGFFNYGYTF.

J is TRBJ2-7 and V is TRBV10-3; 16 bases fit TRBD2. The CDR3 consists of 16 residues. Per the germline V gene, CDR1 is ENHRY and CDR2 is SYGVKD. Trimming at V came to 10 bases and at J to 5 bases, leaving 11 bases not matched to a gene. This chain's CDR3 is CATSQGLAGGSHEQYF. The CDR3 DNA follows: TGTGCCACTTCTCAGGGACTAGCGGGGGGGTCCCACGAGCAGTACTTC.

V and J are TRBV12-3 or TRBV12-4 and TRBJ2-4; D gene uncertain. Trimming pared 5 bases from V and 1 base from J, leaving 12 bases between. This CDR3 is 15 amino acids long. The CDR3 bases are TGTGCCAGCAGTCCACCCGAGACGGCCAAAAACATTCAGTACTTC. Translating it yields CASSPPETAKNIQYF.

The CDR3 sequence is CASSPAGGSLNEQFF. In DNA form, the CDR3 reads TGTGCCAGCAGCCCAGCGGGAGGGTCGCTAAATGAGCAGTTCTTC. The chain is built from TRBV11-1 and TRBJ2-1; the match to TRBD2 covers 10 bases. The CDR3 covers 15 residues. From germline, CDR1 is SGHAT and CDR2 FQDESV (reference sequence). After removal of 5 bases from V and 7 bases from J, the junction contained 8 bases not matched to a gene.

V is TRBV7-9 and J is TRBJ2-3, with 11 bases aligning to TRBD2. This CDR3 comprises 17 residues. Germline V gives CDR1 SEHNR, CDR2 FQNEAQ (reference sequence). Trimming took 5 bases from V and 0 from J; bases not matched to a gene: 7. CDR3 coding DNA: TGTGCCAGCAGCCCCTCGGGACTAGCGGCTAGCACAGATACGCAGTATTTT. Its translation: CASSPSGLAASTDTQYF.

The rearrangement uses TRBV20-1 and TRBJ2-1, with D perhaps matching TRBD2 (6 bases). CDR1 is DFQATT, CDR2 SNEGSKA, per germline (reference sequence). V was pared by 1 base and J by 2 bases, with 9 bases between. The CDR3 is 14 residues long. The CDR3 spells CSARGGTTYNEQFF. The CDR3 DNA is TGCAGTGCTAGAGGCGGGACCACCTACAATGAGCAGTTCTTC.

V and J are TRBV18 and TRBJ1-2, with 8 nucleotides matching TRBD1. CDR3 size: 15 residues. V lost 1 base to trimming and J lost 4 bases; unmatched junction nucleotides: 5. Germline assignment: CDR1 KGHSH and CDR2 LQKENI. CDR3 residues: CASSPQDRVGYGYTF. CDR3 nucleotides: TGTGCCAGCTCACCACAGGACAGGGTCGGCTATGGCTACACCTTC.

The CDR3 region is CSAGGGHLVYEQYF. CDR3 nucleotide sequence: TGCAGTGCTGGGGGCGGACATTTGGTCTACGAGCAGTACTTC. This chain joins TRBV20-1 and TRBJ2-7, with D tentatively TRBD1 (6 bases). Trimming left V 5 bases short and J 3 bases short, with 17 bases between. The CDR3 loop spans 14 amino acids. Per the germline V gene, CDR1 is DFQATT and CDR2 is SNEGSKA (reference sequence).